This T cell receptor beta chain was retrieved from a study of blood T cells in healthy people across ages. Study-wide findings and caveats: Considered underestimates were the diversity estimates obtained from one million T cells.

Roughly 9.8 milliliters of peripheral blood were drawn from each donor. Deletions cut 5 bases from V and 2 bases from J, with 19 bases between. CDR3 length equals 16 residues. Germline assignment: CDR1 MDHEN and CDR2 SYDVKM. This clonotype turned up a few times. Its antigen remains unidentified. For the second PCR, which ran for about 6 to 11 cycles, a sample-barcoded 5' primer and a J-beta primer mix were used. Each cDNA molecule, via a template-switch adaptor with 12 random nucleotides, was tagged. TCRdb re-analysed the 5' RACE reads in MiXCR, keeping a single row per CDR3 protein. The sample has about a million distinct CDR3 sequences, roughly half seen once.

Sequencing used blood. The receptor was isolated from a woman in her sixties in good health. The chain joins TRBV28 to TRBJ2-7; no clear D gene. The CDR3 protein is CASSPPLVLEAYEQYF. The CDR3 DNA is TGTGCCAGCAGTCCTCCCCTCGTACTCGAAGCCTACGAGCAGTACTTC.